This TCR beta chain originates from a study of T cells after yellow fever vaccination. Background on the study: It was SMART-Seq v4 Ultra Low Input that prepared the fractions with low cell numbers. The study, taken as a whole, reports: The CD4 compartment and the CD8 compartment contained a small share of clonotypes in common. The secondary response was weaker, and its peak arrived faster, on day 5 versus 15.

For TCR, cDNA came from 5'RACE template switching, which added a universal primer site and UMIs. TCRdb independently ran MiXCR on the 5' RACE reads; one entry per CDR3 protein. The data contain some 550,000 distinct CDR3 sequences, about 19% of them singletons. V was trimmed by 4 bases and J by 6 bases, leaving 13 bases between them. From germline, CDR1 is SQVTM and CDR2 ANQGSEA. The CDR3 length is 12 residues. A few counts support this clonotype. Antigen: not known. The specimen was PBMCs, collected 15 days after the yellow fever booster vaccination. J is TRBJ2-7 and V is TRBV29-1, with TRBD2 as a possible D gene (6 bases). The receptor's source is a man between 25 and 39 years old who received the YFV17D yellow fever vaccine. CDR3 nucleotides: TGCAGCGTTGGGGGGGAATGGGGCGAGCAGTACTTC. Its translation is CSVGGEWGEQYF.